This T cell receptor (beta chain) came from a study of shared clonotypes between healthy human individuals. The overall study: Three CD4 naive, three CD4 memory, two CD8 naive and one CD8 memory plate were used per donor. Findings and caveats of the study: Across four donors, naive CD4 shared about 5%, naive CD8 around 3.8%, memory CD4 roughly 2.5%, memory CD8 0.4% to 0.5%.

This clone appeared a single time. Antigen unknown. CD45RO-negative, CCR7-selected cells formed the naive CD8 fraction, which excluded terminally differentiated effector memory CD45RA+ cells. The assay was immunoSEQ multiplex PCR, and TCRdb's table has in-frame clones only and misses some. The table shows roughly 1,800,000 clones, with about 95% occurring only once. Germline V gene lookup returns CDR1 MDHEN and CDR2 SYDVKM. J was trimmed by 0 bases and V by 9 bases; bases with no gene match: 5. CDR3 length: 17 amino acids. The chain uses TRBV28 and TRBJ2-2; 15 bases align to TRBD2. What was sequenced was naive CD8+ T cells sorted from blood. This sequence originates from a man aged 18 to 29 in good health. The CDR3 nucleotides read TGTGCCAGTTGGGGACTAGCGGGGGGAGCGAACACCGGGGAGCTGTTTTTT. Encoded protein: CASWGLAGGANTGELFF. Combining the CDR3 with reference TRBV28 and TRBJ2-2 gives the whole variable domain DVKVTQSSRYLVKRTGEKVFLECVQDMDHENMFWYRQDPGLGLRLIYFSYDVKMKEKGDIPEGYSVSREKKERFSLILESASTNQTSMYLCASWGLAGGANTGELFFGEGSRLTVL.